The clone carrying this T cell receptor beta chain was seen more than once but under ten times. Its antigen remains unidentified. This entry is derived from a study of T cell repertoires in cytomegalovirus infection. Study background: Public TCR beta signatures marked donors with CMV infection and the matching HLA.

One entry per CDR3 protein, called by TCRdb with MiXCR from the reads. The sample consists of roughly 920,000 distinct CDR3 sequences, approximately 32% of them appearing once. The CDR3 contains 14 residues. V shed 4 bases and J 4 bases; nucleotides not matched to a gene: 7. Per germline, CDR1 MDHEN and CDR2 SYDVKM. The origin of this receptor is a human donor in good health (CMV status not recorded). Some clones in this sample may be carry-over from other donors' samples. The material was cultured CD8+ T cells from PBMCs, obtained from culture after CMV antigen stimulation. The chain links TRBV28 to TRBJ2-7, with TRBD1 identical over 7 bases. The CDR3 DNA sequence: TGTGCCAGCAGTTCAGGGGGTCCCGGATACGAGCAGTACGTC. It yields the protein CASSSGGPGYEQYV.